These 13 T cell receptor beta chains were all obtained from the same sample, sequenced in a study of post-analysis software for immune sequencing data. Study-wide results and limits: Controls had lower frequencies than patients of five or six TRBV segments, which included TRBV5-6, TRBV5-1 and TRBV20-1.

Their cognate antigens are unknown. cDNA libraries for TCR beta contained unique molecular identifiers. TCRdb independently ran MiXCR on the PCR reads; one entry per CDR3 protein. The data hold 750,000 to 950,000 distinct CDR3 sequences, with 46% observed a single time. Input material: blood. These receptors originate from a girl under 18 with multiple sclerosis.

This clonotype was observed a single time. V usage is TRBV20-1 and J usage is TRBJ2-4; 7 nucleotides align to TRBD2. The CDR3 consists of 16 residues. Germline V gives CDR1 DFQATT, CDR2 SNEGSKA (reference sequence). The ends lost 6 bases at V and 6 bases at J; junction bases unmatched: 17. CDR3 region: CSARRSGTPRGNIQYF. CDR3 in DNA: TGCAGTGCGCGACGGAGCGGGACGCCGAGGGGAAACATTCAGTACTTC.

This clonotype was recorded only once. The chain couples TRBV20-1 to TRBJ2-5; D is possibly TRBD1 or TRBD2 (5 bases each). Between the trimmed V and J ends, which lost 8 bases and 5 bases, there was a span of 12 bases. The CDR3 has 11 residues. Per germline, CDR1 DFQATT and CDR2 SNEGSKA (reference sequence). The CDR3 nucleotides read TGCAGTCCGATCTGGGGGGAGACCCAGTACTTC. Translated: CSPIWGETQYF.

The CDR3 DNA follows: TGCGCCAGCAGCCCAGGGACTAGCGAATCCTACGAGCAGTACTTC. Translation: CASSPGTSESYEQYF. The rearrangement uses TRBV5-1 and TRBJ2-7; 10 nucleotides match TRBD2. The junction had 5 bases not matched to a gene; V was cut back by 4 bases and J by 1 base. CDR3 length: 15 residues. Per germline, CDR1 SGHRS and CDR2 YFSETQ.

CDR3: CASSLRLWSDEQYF. CDR3 coding DNA: TGTGCCAGCAGCTTGCGACTCTGGAGCGATGAGCAGTACTTC. The V call is TRBV9, the J call TRBJ2-7; the D is unclear. The germline V gene encodes CDR1 SGDLS and CDR2 YYNGEE. Trimming left V 4 bases short and J 7 bases short, with 18 bases between. This CDR3 comprises 14 residues.

This clonotype was seen only a few times. The chain employs TRBV5-1 and TRBJ1-2; 8 bases line up with TRBD1. J gave up 4 bases and V 4 bases, and 9 bases lay outside the gene matches. Germline CDR1 reads SGHRS; CDR2 reads YFSETQ. The CDR3 has 15 residues. The CDR3 spells CASSTFGTGPYGYTF. Written as DNA, the CDR3 is TGCGCCAGCAGCACCTTCGGGACAGGTCCCTATGGCTACACCTTC.

The chain employs TRBV20-1 and TRBJ2-1; D is unresolved. The germline V gene has CDR1 DFQATT and CDR2 SNEGSKA (reference sequence). The length of the CDR3 is 14 residues. V dropped 1 base and J dropped 0 bases, with 7 bases sitting between them. CDR3 DNA: TGCAGTGCTAGAGTGACAAGCTCCTACAATGAGCAGTTCTTC. This encodes CSARVTSSYNEQFF.

The chain joins TRBV7-2 to TRBJ1-2; D may be TRBD1 (5 bases). The CDR3 sequence is 15 residues long. Trimming pared 2 bases from V and 5 bases from J, leaving 15 bases between. Germline CDR1 and CDR2: SGHTA and FQGNSA. The CDR3 is CASSLHGGGMYGYTF. In DNA form, the CDR3 reads TGTGCCAGCAGCTTACACGGGGGGGGGATGTATGGCTACACCTTC.

The V gene is TRBV6-5, the J gene TRBJ1-5; a possible D gene is TRBD1 (6 bases). Germline CDR1 MNHEY, CDR2 SVGAGI. V lost 6 bases, J lost 3 bases, and 12 bases lay in between. The CDR3 is 14 residues long. CDR3 DNA sequence: TGTGCCAGCAGACCCGGACAGACCAATCAGCCCCAGCATTTT. Translation: CASRPGQTNQPQHF.

Comment on this clonotype: As the CDR3 is not closed by the conserved phenylalanine or tryptophan, this likely results from a read error. No DNA is shown, since the ends of the CDR3 on it are uncertain; the CDR3 is the one TCRdb lists. The gene calls are TRBV12-3 or TRBV12-4 and TRBJ1-2. The CDR3 has 17 amino acids, counting both end residues. CDR3 region: CAILGEARGYLDYGYTC.

This clonotype was seen more than once but under ten times. The chain joins TRBV20-1 to TRBJ2-1, with TRBD2 matching 11 bases. CDR1 is DFQATT and CDR2 is SNEGSKA in the germline V gene (reference sequence). V lost 3 bases, J lost 6 bases, and 10 bases stayed unmatched. This CDR3 contains 16 residues. The CDR3 loop is CSASLVASGRPNEQFF. The CDR3, as DNA: TGCAGTGCTAGCCTTGTGGCTAGCGGGAGGCCCAATGAGCAGTTCTTC.

This clonotype was detected once. V and J are TRBV6-5 and TRBJ2-3; D is unresolved. Germline V lookup: CDR1 MNHEY, CDR2 SVGAGI. Between the trimmed V and J ends, which lost 0 bases and 1 base, there was a span of 11 bases. CDR3 length equals 16 residues. CDR3 DNA: TGTGCCAGCAGTTACTCGCCAGCTGGGGGCACAGATACGCAGTATTTT. This encodes CASSYSPAGGTDTQYF.

V usage is TRBV7-9 and J usage is TRBJ2-3; tentatively, D is TRBD2 (7 bases). The length of the CDR3 is 16 residues. V was clipped by 2 bases and J by 3 bases, with 15 bases between them. Germline loops: CDR1 SEHNR, CDR2 FQNEAQ (reference sequence). CDR3 in amino acids: CASSLWGGESTDTQYF. Written as DNA, the CDR3 is TGTGCCAGCAGCTTATGGGGGGGCGAATCAACAGATACGCAGTATTTT.

This clonotype was observed a handful of times. The chain carries TRBV13 and TRBJ2-1, with 11 bases aligning to TRBD2. CDR1 is PRHDT, CDR2 FYEKMQ, per germline (reference sequence). J gave up 6 bases and V 3 bases, and 4 bases lay outside the gene matches. The CDR3 contains 15 residues. Written as DNA, the CDR3 is TGTGCCAGCAGCTTGCGACTAGCGGGAATCAATGAGCAGTTCTTC. Its translation is CASSLRLAGINEQFF. The whole variable domain, filled in from reference TRBV13 and TRBJ2-1, reads AAGVIQSPRHLIKEKRETATLKCYPIPRHDTVYWYQQGPGQDPQFLISFYEKMQSDKGSIPDRFSAQQFSDYHSELNMSSLELGDSALYFCASSLRLAGINEQFFGPGTRLTVL.